Listed here are 20 T cell receptor beta chains from one sample, sequenced in a study of blood T cell repertoires in COVID-19. Generated by immunoSEQ multiplex PCR, the TCRdb table keeps only in-frame clones and is missing some. The sample has a few hundred thousand clones, about 88% seen once. Material: PBMCs or T cells enriched from blood (not recorded which). These receptors all stem from a woman between 18 and 29 years old who had been exposed to COVID-19.

This rearrangement joins TRBV5-1 to TRBJ1-2; 7 nucleotides agree with TRBD1. V lost 5 bases and J lost 7; bases outside the gene matches: 11. Germline V gene data show CDR1 as SGHRS and CDR2 as YFSETQ. CDR3 length equals 14 residues. DNA of the CDR3: TGCGCCAGCAGATATACAGGGGCGGGTAGTGGCTACACCTTC. Translation gives CASRYTGAGSGYTF.

The rearrangement joins TRBV2 to TRBJ2-3; 11 nucleotides match TRBD2. J was trimmed by 0 bases and V by 11 bases; bases with no gene match: 4. The germline V gene encodes CDR1 SNHLY and CDR2 FYNNEI. The CDR3 is made up of 14 amino acids. CDR3 amino acids: CAGRLAGSTDTQYF. CDR3 in DNA: TGTGCCGGACGACTAGCGGGAAGCACAGATACGCAGTATTTT. The full variable domain, completed using reference TRBV2 and TRBJ2-3, is EPEVTQTPSHQVTQMGQEVILRCVPISNHLYFYWYRQILGQKVEFLVSFYNNEISEKSEIFDDQFSVERPDGSNFTLKIRSTKLEDSAMYFCAGRLAGSTDTQYFGPGTRLTVL.

This clone showed up just once. The chain joins TRBV27 to TRBJ1-6; 9 bases fit TRBD1. J was trimmed by 7 bases and V by 3 bases; bases with no gene match: 1. Germline V lookup: CDR1 MNHEY, CDR2 SMNVEV (reference sequence). The CDR3 extends over 14 amino acids. The CDR3 region has the DNA TGTGCCAGCAGTTTCGGACAGGGGAATTCACCCCTCCACTTT. Residues: CASSFGQGNSPLHF.

This chain connects TRBV24-1 to TRBJ2-7; 9 bases are a match to TRBD1. The CDR3 contains 12 residues. After removal of 5 bases from V and 8 bases from J, the junction contained 3 bases not matched to a gene. CDR1 and CDR2 (germline): KGHDR, SFDVKD. Here the CDR3 reads CATSAGTGKQYF. CDR3 nucleotides: TGTGCCACCAGTGCCGGGACAGGGAAGCAGTACTTC.

The chain has TRBV19 and TRBJ2-7, with 8 nucleotides matching TRBD1. V lost 5 bases and J lost 6; bases outside the gene matches: 12. In germline, CDR1 is LNHDA, CDR2 SQIVND (reference sequence). This CDR3 comprises 15 residues. The CDR3 sequence: CASSPTGAGIGEQYF. The CDR3 DNA follows: TGTGCCAGTAGTCCGACAGGGGCAGGGATCGGCGAGCAGTACTTC.

This chain connects TRBV4-1 to TRBJ1-5; 7 nucleotides agree with TRBD1. The CDR3 runs to 17 residues. The junction had 10 bases not matched to a gene; V was cut back by 3 bases and J by 2 bases. Germline CDR1 is MGHRA and CDR2 is YSYEKL. The chain's CDR3 is CASSQQVGDRGNQPQHF. The CDR3 DNA follows: TGCGCCAGCAGCCAGCAAGTGGGGGACAGAGGCAATCAGCCCCAGCATTTT.

The chain combines TRBV7-2 with TRBJ1-2; maybe TRBD1 (6 bases). Germline CDR1 is SGHTA and CDR2 is FQGNSA. Trimming pared 5 bases from V and 7 bases from J, leaving 20 bases between. There are 15 residues in the CDR3. The CDR3, as DNA: TGTGCCAGCAGCGCGTCGGGGGGGGCGATCATTGGCTACACCTTC. It codes for CASSASGGAIIGYTF. The complete variable domain, with remaining parts taken from reference TRBV7-2 and TRBJ1-2, reads GAGVSQSPSNKVTEKGKDVELRCDPISGHTALYWYRQSLGQGLEFLIYFQGNSAPDKSGLPSDRFSAERTGGSVSTLTIQRTQQEDSAVYLCASSASGGAIIGYTFGSGTRLTVV.

The chain's CDR3 is CASSIFSPKGDSPLHF. The DNA for the CDR3 is TGTGCCAGTAGTATATTTTCCCCGAAGGGGGACTCACCCCTCCACTTT. The chain couples TRBV19 to TRBJ1-6, with D perhaps TRBD1 (6 bases). The CDR3 has 16 amino acids. Trimming removed 2 bases at V and 10 bases at J, with 18 bases between. From germline, CDR1 is LNHDA and CDR2 SQIVND (reference sequence). Complete variable domain (other parts from reference TRBV19 and TRBJ1-6): DGGITQSPKYLFRKEGQNVTLSCEQNLNHDAMYWYRQDPGQGLRLIYYSQIVNDFQKGDIAEGYSVSREKKESFPLTVTSAQKNPTAFYLCASSIFSPKGDSPLHFGNGTRLTVT.

The chain links TRBV24-1 to TRBJ2-2; 8 positions match TRBD2. V shed 4 bases, J shed 7 bases, and the junction held 16 bases outside the gene matches. The CDR3 covers 18 residues. CDR1 is KGHDR, CDR2 SFDVKD, per germline. CDR3 bases: TGTGCCACCAGTGACCACCAATACCCCGGGACTAGAGTCGGGGAGCTGTTTTTT. The encoded protein is CATSDHQYPGTRVGELFF.

This chain connects TRBV5-1 to TRBJ1-4; D possibly corresponds to TRBD1 (6 bases). The V and J ends lost 2 bases and 8 bases respectively, with 13 bases between them. The length of the CDR3 is 14 residues. Germline CDR1 SGHRS, CDR2 YFSETQ. The CDR3 nucleotides are TGCGCCAGCAGCTTTCAACAGGGAGACGAAAAACTGTTTTTT. It encodes CASSFQQGDEKLFF.

The chain has TRBV27 and TRBJ2-1; TRBD1 matches 7 bases. From germline, CDR1 is MNHEY and CDR2 SMNVEV (reference sequence). This CDR3 has 13 amino acids. Trimming took 2 bases from V and 8 from J; bases not matched to a gene: 3. Here the CDR3 DNA reads TGTGCCAGCAGTTTAGACAGGGTCGATGAGCAGTTCTTC. Translating gives CASSLDRVDEQFF.

This chain links TRBV4-1 with TRBJ2-7; D may be TRBD1 (6 bases). CDR3 length equals 17 residues. Germline CDR1 MGHRA, CDR2 YSYEKL. V lost 4 bases, J lost 0 bases, and 19 bases lay in between. In DNA, the CDR3 is TGCGCCAGCAGCCTACTGCCTCCGACAGGAACCTCCTACGAGCAGTACTTC. Translation gives CASSLLPPTGTSYEQYF.

The chain recombines TRBV12-3 or TRBV12-4 with TRBJ2-2; 8 bases align to TRBD1. This CDR3 has 13 residues. Unmatched junction bases numbered 2, after V lost 5 bases and J lost 6 bases. CDR3 sequence (DNA): TGTGCCAGCAGTAAACAGGGGGCCGGGGAGCTGTTTTTT. Its protein is CASSKQGAGELFF.

The chain is built from TRBV7-2 and TRBJ2-1; the D gene is possibly TRBD2 (5 bases). Germline-derived CDR1 and CDR2 are SGHTA and FQGNSA. Trimming stripped 5 bases from V and 3 bases from J, with 20 bases between. CDR3 length equals 17 residues. CDR3 DNA: TGTGCCAGCAGCCCCCCCCGGACTGCTTGGAGCTACAATGAGCAGTTCTTC. Translated: CASSPPRTAWSYNEQFF.

V is TRBV7-9 and J is TRBJ2-5; 10 nucleotides match TRBD2. V trimming: 5 bases; J trimming: 3 bases; junction bases outside the gene matches: 9. From germline, CDR1 is SEHNR and CDR2 FQNEAQ (reference sequence). CDR3 length: 16 amino acids. CDR3 region: CASSDSGTSDEETQYF. The DNA of the CDR3 is TGTGCCAGCAGCGATTCCGGGACTAGCGACGAAGAGACCCAGTACTTC.

This clone occurred a few times. The chain is built from TRBV3-1 (or the pseudogene TRBV3-2) and TRBJ2-2, with 11 bases identical to TRBD2. CDR1 is LGHDT, CDR2 YNNKEL, per germline (reference sequence). After removal of 0 bases from V and 6 bases from J, the junction contained 9 bases not matched to a gene. The CDR3 extends over 18 amino acids. The CDR3 nucleotides are TGTGCCAGCAGCCAAGAAGGTTTACTAGCGGGGGTTGCCGGGGAGCTGTTTTTT. Its translation: CASSQEGLLAGVAGELFF.

The V gene is TRBV2, the J gene TRBJ2-3; TRBD1 matches 7 bases. The CDR3 is 13 amino acids. In germline, CDR1 is SNHLY, CDR2 FYNNEI. Unmatched junction bases numbered 6, after V lost 6 bases and J lost 6 bases. CDR3 amino acids: CASRRQGLDTQYF. The CDR3 DNA reads TGTGCCAGCAGGAGACAGGGTTTGGATACGCAGTATTTT.

The rearrangement links TRBV5-8 to TRBJ2-5; TRBD1 is a possible D gene (6 bases). From germline, CDR1 is SGHTS and CDR2 YDEGEE. The CDR3 is 14 residues long. V gave up 0 bases and J gave up 5 bases, with 11 bases separating them. The CDR3 nucleotides are TGTGCCAGCAGCTTGGGGGGGCCCTGGGAGACCCAGTACTTC. Amino acids: CASSLGGPWETQYF.

The J gene is TRBJ2-2, the V gene TRBV5-1, with 8 nucleotides matching TRBD1. After removal of 0 bases from V and 3 bases from J, the junction contained 10 bases not matched to a gene. This CDR3 is built from 18 residues. Germline values: CDR1 SGHRS, CDR2 YFSETQ. The CDR3 DNA sequence: TGCGCCAGCAGCTTGGGACAGGGGCTCGTTAAGGACACCGGGGAGCTGTTTTTT. It is translated as CASSLGQGLVKDTGELFF.

The V gene is TRBV29-1, the J gene TRBJ1-3; TRBD1 might be the D (5 bases). The V and J ends lost 7 bases and 1 base respectively, with 17 bases between them. The CDR3 sequence is 15 residues long. Germline V gene sequence: CDR1 SQVTM, CDR2 ANQGSEA. The CDR3 DNA sequence: TGCAGCGGACGTTTTGGGGGGGGATCTGGAAACACCATATATTTT. Residues: CSGRFGGGSGNTIYF.